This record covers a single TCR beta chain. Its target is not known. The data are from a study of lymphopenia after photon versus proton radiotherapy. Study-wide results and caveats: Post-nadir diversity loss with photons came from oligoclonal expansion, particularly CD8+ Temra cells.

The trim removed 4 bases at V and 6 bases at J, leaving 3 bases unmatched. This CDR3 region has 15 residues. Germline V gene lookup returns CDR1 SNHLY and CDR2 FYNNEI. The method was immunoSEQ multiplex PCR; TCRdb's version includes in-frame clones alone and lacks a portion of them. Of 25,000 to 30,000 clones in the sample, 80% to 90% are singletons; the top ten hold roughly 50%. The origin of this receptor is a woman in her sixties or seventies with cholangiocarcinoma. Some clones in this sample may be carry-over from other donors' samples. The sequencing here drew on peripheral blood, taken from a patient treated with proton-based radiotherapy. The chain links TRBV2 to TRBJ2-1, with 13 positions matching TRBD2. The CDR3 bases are TGTGCCAGCAGTGTACTAGCGGGAGGGGGCAATGAGCAGTTCTTC. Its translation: CASSVLAGGGNEQFF.